The TCR beta chain described here comes from a study of CD8+ T cells in alopecia areata. Turning to the study itself: Twice daily, treated patients received 5 to 10 mg of oral tofacitinib. Severity of treated patients was scored by affected scalp percentage.

Study-wide results and caveats: Greater clonality was observed in lesional scalp samples, especially alopecia totalis/universalis, versus normal scalp.

Treatment here: oral pan-JAK inhibitor, 5-10 mg twice daily. The researchers isolated CD4+ and CD8+ T cells from PBMCs by sorting. After isolation, RNA underwent reverse transcription to generate cDNA as the sequencing template. Using immunoSEQ multiplex PCR, the repertoire was profiled, and TCRdb retains in-frame clones only, with some absent. This sample has over 150,000 clones; around three fifths occur once, and the top ten carry 12% to 15%. This clone was found a few times. Antigen specificity is unknown. Trimming left V 2 bases short and J 4 bases short, with 12 bases between. CDR3 length equals 14 residues. CDR1 is SGHRS and CDR2 is YFSETQ in the germline V gene.

The chain links TRBV5-1 to TRBJ1-1, with D maybe TRBD1 (6 bases). The receptor was derived from a human donor with alopecia areata. The specimen was CD4+ T cells sorted from blood, collected at week 24, from a patient treated with tofacitinib. The CDR3 DNA sequence: TGCGCCAGCAGCTTAAGGACAGACCGCACTGAAGCTTTCTTT. This codes for CASSLRTDRTEAFF.